These 19 T cell receptor beta chains came from one sample sequenced in a study of blood T cell repertoires in COVID-19. Using immunoSEQ multiplex PCR, the repertoire was profiled, and TCRdb retains in-frame clones only, with some absent. In the table there are 200,000 to 300,000 clones, more than 75% of which are singletons. The specimen sequenced was PBMCs or T cells enriched from blood (not recorded which). The receptors shown here come from a woman between 18 and 29 years old who had recovered from COVID-19.

This clone was counted at least ten times. This rearrangement joins TRBV6-6 to TRBJ2-7, with a possible D match to TRBD2 (6 bases). V dropped 5 bases and J dropped 0 bases, with 17 bases sitting between them. The length of the CDR3 is 16 residues. CDR1 and CDR2 (germline): MNHNY, SVGAGI (reference sequence). CDR3 sequence reads: CASSRTGAASSYEQYF. CDR3 DNA: TGTGCCAGCAGTCGAACGGGAGCAGCGAGCTCCTACGAGCAGTACTTC.

The V gene is TRBV11-2, the J gene TRBJ1-1; D call uncertain. V shed 1 base and J shed 1 base, with 7 bases lying between them. CDR3 size: 14 residues. Germline V gene sequence: CDR1 SGHAT, CDR2 FQNNGV. This chain's CDR3 is CASSLGPGNTEAFF. In DNA, the CDR3 is TGTGCCAGCAGCTTAGGTCCGGGGAACACTGAAGCTTTCTTT.

The V call is TRBV28, the J call TRBJ2-7, with D perhaps matching TRBD2 (6 bases). Trimming removed 6 bases from V and 2 bases from J, with 14 bases in between. Germline CDR1 MDHEN, CDR2 SYDVKM. This CDR3 is 14 amino acids long. The CDR3 sequence: CASSPMTGAYEQYF. The CDR3 nucleotides are TGTGCCAGCAGCCCAATGACGGGGGCCTACGAGCAGTACTTC.

The CDR3: CASSTSGGSSYNEQFF. The CDR3 nucleotides read TGCGCCAGCAGCACTAGCGGGGGGAGCTCCTACAATGAGCAGTTCTTC. The chain employs TRBV5-1 and TRBJ2-1, with 12 bases aligning to TRBD2. V lost 4 bases, J lost 0 bases, and 2 bases stayed unmatched. The CDR3 is 16 amino acids. CDR1 and CDR2 (germline): SGHRS, YFSETQ.

This clone was seen only a few times. The CDR3 reads CASSGESYEQYF. The DNA for the CDR3 is TGTGCCAGCAGCGGTGAGTCCTACGAGCAGTACTTC. V gene TRBV7-9 combines with J gene TRBJ2-7, with unresolved D. V was trimmed by 5 bases and J by 1 base, leaving 6 bases between them. The CDR3 length is 12 residues. The germline V gene encodes CDR1 SEHNR and CDR2 FQNEAQ (reference sequence). The full variable domain, completed using reference TRBV7-9 and TRBJ2-7, is DTGVSQNPRHKITKRGQNVTFRCDPISEHNRLYWYRQTLGQGPEFLTYFQNEAQLEKSRLLSDRFSAERPKGSFSTLEIQRTEQGDSAMYLCASSGESYEQYFGPGTRLTVT.

V usage is TRBV28 and J usage is TRBJ2-3; TRBD1 matches 7 bases. V lost 6 bases to trimming and J lost 4 bases; unmatched junction nucleotides: 7. This CDR3 comprises 14 residues. Germline CDR1 reads MDHEN; CDR2 reads SYDVKM. Here the CDR3 reads CASRPYRGSDTQYF. CDR3 DNA: TGTGCCAGCAGGCCCTACAGGGGATCAGATACGCAGTATTTT.

This sequence joins TRBV5-4 and TRBJ2-3, with 8 nucleotides matching TRBD2. Unmatched junction bases numbered 5, after V lost 5 bases and J lost 3 bases. CDR1 is SGHNT, CDR2 YYREEE, per germline (reference sequence). The CDR3 has 14 residues. The CDR3 loop is CASRGSGETDTQYF. For the CDR3, the DNA is TGTGCCAGCAGAGGTAGCGGGGAAACAGATACGCAGTATTTT.

J is TRBJ2-7 and V is TRBV14; 7 bases line up with TRBD1. The CDR3 has 13 residues. V lost 4 bases to trimming and J lost 5 bases; unmatched junction nucleotides: 5. Germline CDR1 is SGHDN and CDR2 is FVKESK. This CDR3 reads CASSLRGGNEQYF. For the CDR3, the DNA is TGTGCCAGCAGCCTGAGAGGGGGCAACGAGCAGTACTTC. The full variable domain, with the rest looked up from reference TRBV14 and TRBJ2-7, is EAGVTQFPSHSVIEKGQTVTLRCDPISGHDNLYWYRRVMGKEIKFLLHFVKESKQDESGMPNNRFLAERTGGTYSTLKVQPAELEDSGVYFCASSLRGGNEQYFGPGTRLTVT.

The chain links TRBV29-1 to TRBJ2-3; 13 bases agree with TRBD2. The CDR3 consists of 16 residues. The junction had 7 bases not matched to a gene; V was cut back by 1 base and J by 6 bases. CDR1 SQVTM and CDR2 ANQGSEA come from the germline V gene. The CDR3 reads CSVEGGLAGPVDTQYF. The CDR3 coding sequence is TGCAGCGTTGAAGGGGGACTAGCGGGACCTGTGGATACGCAGTATTTT.

The chain uses TRBV9 and TRBJ1-1; D may be TRBD1 (5 bases). The CDR3 contains 12 residues. Germline assignment: CDR1 SGDLS and CDR2 YYNGEE. V lost 0 bases, J lost 8 bases, and 8 bases lay in between. DNA of the CDR3: TGTGCCAGCAGCGTAGTAGGACAAGAAGCTTTCTTT. Its protein is CASSVVGQEAFF.

The gene calls are TRBV7-9 and TRBJ1-4; D remains ambiguous. The CDR3 is made up of 15 amino acids. Between the trimmed V and J ends, which lost 0 bases and 6 bases, there was a span of 11 bases. From germline, CDR1 is SEHNR and CDR2 FQNEAQ (reference sequence). CDR3 nucleotides: TGTGCCAGCAGCTTAGCGCGGGAGTTGGATGAAAAACTGTTTTTT. Translating gives CASSLARELDEKLFF.

This rearrangement joins TRBV27 to TRBJ2-3; maybe TRBD2 (5 bases). Germline CDR1 MNHEY, CDR2 SMNVEV (reference sequence). The CDR3 is made up of 15 amino acids. Trimming removed 3 bases at V and 3 bases at J, with 13 bases between. CDR3 sequence reads: CASSFGRARTDTQYF. The CDR3 DNA reads as TGTGCCAGCAGTTTTGGGCGGGCCCGGACAGATACGCAGTATTTT.

The chain joins TRBV5-1 to TRBJ1-1; 7 nucleotides agree with TRBD1. Trimming cost V 3 bases and J 3 bases; bases outside gene matches: 8. Germline loops: CDR1 SGHRS, CDR2 YFSETQ. The CDR3 is 15 residues long. Written as DNA, the CDR3 is TGCGCCAGCAGCTCCTCCGGGACAGAATACACTGAAGCTTTCTTT. Translated, it gives CASSSSGTEYTEAFF.

The CDR3 nucleotides are TGCGCCAGCAGCTCGCGGCGGGCAGAGGTTGCAGATACGCAGTATTTT. The encoded protein is CASSSRRAEVADTQYF. The gene calls are TRBV5-1 and TRBJ2-3, with a weak D call TRBD2 (5 bases). The germline V and J ends were trimmed by 3 bases and 4 bases, with 18 bases remaining between them. Germline loops: CDR1 SGHRS, CDR2 YFSETQ. There are 16 residues in the CDR3.

The V gene is TRBV6-5, the J gene TRBJ2-2; TRBD1 aligns across 9 bases. Trimming at V came to 7 bases and at J to 4 bases, leaving 1 base not matched to a gene. Per germline, CDR1 MNHEY and CDR2 SVGAGI. The CDR3 is 13 residues long. In DNA, the CDR3 is TGTGCCAGCAAGGGACAGGGCACCGGGGAGCTGTTTTTT. Encoded protein: CASKGQGTGELFF.

This chain uses TRBV7-3 with TRBJ2-1; 10 bases agree with TRBD2. Germline CDR1 and CDR2: SGHTA and FQGTGA. The CDR3 is made up of 13 amino acids. Losses at the gene ends were 8 bases for V and 5 bases for J; bases not matched to a gene: 3. The CDR3 loop is CASGLAENNEQFF. The CDR3 coding sequence is TGTGCCAGCGGACTAGCGGAGAACAATGAGCAGTTCTTC.

V gene TRBV7-2 combines with J gene TRBJ2-2; 10 nucleotides agree with TRBD1. J was trimmed by 3 bases and V by 6 bases; bases with no gene match: 4. Germline values: CDR1 SGHTA, CDR2 FQGNSA. The CDR3 is 15 amino acids. CDR3 sequence: CASRMTGGDTGELFF. Written as DNA, the CDR3 is TGTGCCAGCAGAATGACAGGGGGCGACACCGGGGAGCTGTTTTTT.

The chain recombines TRBV5-1 with TRBJ2-1; tentatively, D is TRBD2 (7 bases). The CDR3 is 14 residues long. V was clipped by 4 bases and J by 6 bases, with 14 bases between them. Germline CDR1 is SGHRS and CDR2 is YFSETQ. Here the CDR3 reads CASSMRGPGNEQFF. The CDR3 nucleotides read TGCGCCAGCAGCATGCGGGGGCCGGGCAATGAGCAGTTCTTC.

The V call is TRBV9, the J call TRBJ1-4, with 7 bases fitting TRBD1. V lost 2 bases to trimming and J lost 4 bases; unmatched junction nucleotides: 8. Germline V CDR1 and CDR2: SGDLS, YYNGEE. The CDR3 has 16 residues. CDR3: CASSVSLGQLNEKLFF. In nucleotides, the CDR3 is TGTGCCAGCAGCGTTTCCTTGGGACAGCTTAATGAAAAACTGTTTTTT.